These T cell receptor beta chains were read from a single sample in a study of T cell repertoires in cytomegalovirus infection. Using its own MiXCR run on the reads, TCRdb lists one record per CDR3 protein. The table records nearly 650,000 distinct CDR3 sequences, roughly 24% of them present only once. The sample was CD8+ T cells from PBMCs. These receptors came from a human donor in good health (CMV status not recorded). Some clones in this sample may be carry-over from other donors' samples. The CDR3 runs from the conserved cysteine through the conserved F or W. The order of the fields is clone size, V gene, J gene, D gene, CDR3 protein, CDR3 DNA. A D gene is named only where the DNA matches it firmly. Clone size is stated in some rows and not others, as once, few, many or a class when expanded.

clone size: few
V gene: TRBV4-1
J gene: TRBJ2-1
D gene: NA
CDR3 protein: CASSQDLQGSDEQFF
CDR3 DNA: TGCGCCAGCAGCCAAGACCTGCAGGGCTCGGATGAGCAGTTCTTC

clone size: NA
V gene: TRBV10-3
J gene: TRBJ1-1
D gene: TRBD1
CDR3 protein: CAITKTGSAGKNTEAFF
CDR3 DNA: TGTGCCATCACTAAGACAGGGTCCGCTGGAAAGAACACTGAAGCTTTCTTT

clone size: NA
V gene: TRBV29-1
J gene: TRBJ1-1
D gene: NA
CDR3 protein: CSVDMGSYYTEAFF
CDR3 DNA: TGCAGCGTTGATATGGGGTCCTATTACACTGAAGCTTTCTTT

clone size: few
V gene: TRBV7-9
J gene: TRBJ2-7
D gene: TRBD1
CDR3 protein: CASRGQGADEQYF
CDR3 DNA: TGTGCCAGCAGAGGGCAGGGGGCCGACGAGCAGTACTTC

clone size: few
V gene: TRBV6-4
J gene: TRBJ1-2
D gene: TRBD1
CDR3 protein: CASSDPGTGVTTF
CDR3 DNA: TGTGCCAGCAGTGACCCCGGGACAGGCGTCACCACCTTC

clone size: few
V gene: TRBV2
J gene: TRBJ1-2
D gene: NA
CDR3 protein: CASSEKGDLIPYGYTF
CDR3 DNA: TGTGCCAGCAGTGAAAAAGGGGACCTCATTCCCTATGGCTACACCTTC

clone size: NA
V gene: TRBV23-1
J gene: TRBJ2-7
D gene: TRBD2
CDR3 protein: CASSQSEGGGTYEQYF
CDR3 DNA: TGCGCCAGCAGTCAATCGGAGGGCGGGGGAACCTACGAGCAGTACTTC

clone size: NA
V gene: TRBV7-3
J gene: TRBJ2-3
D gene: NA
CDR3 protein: CASSLFGGPGIEDTQYF
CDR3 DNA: TGTGCCAGCAGTTTATTCGGCGGGCCAGGTATCGAGGATACGCAGTATTTT

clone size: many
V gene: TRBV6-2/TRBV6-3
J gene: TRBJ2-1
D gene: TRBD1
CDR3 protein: CASSAGQGFGEQFF
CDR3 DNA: TGTGCCAGCAGTGCGGGACAGGGGTTCGGTGAGCAGTTCTTC

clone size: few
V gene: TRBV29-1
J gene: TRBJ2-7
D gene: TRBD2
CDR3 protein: CSVAGLAFYEQYF
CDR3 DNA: TGCAGCGTTGCGGGACTAGCATTCTACGAGCAGTACTTC

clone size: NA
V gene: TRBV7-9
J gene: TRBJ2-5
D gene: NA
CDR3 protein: CASVGALQETQYF
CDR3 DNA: TGTGCCAGCGTGGGGGCCCTTCAAGAGACCCAGTACTTC

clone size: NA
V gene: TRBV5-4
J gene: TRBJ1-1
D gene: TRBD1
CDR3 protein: CASSPPGQGFSEAFF
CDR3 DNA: TGTGCCAGCAGTCCTCCGGGACAGGGGTTTTCTGAAGCTTTCTTT

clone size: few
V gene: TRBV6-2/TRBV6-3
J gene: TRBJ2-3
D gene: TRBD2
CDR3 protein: CASVSTGLAGPTDTQYF
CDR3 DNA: TGTGCCAGCGTCAGTACAGGGCTAGCGGGACCCACAGATACGCAGTATTTT

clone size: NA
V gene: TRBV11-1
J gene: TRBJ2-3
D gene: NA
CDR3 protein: CASSLGLQSSTDTQYF
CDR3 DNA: TGTGCCAGCAGCTTAGGGCTGCAGTCTAGCACAGATACGCAGTATTTT